Detailed here is one T cell receptor (beta chain). The antigen is not known. This sample is part of a study of response to subunit inactivated influenza vaccine. Each CDR3 protein is one row after TCRdb ran MiXCR on the RT-PCR reads. The sample contains fewer than 750,000 distinct CDR3 sequences, approximately 14% of which appear only once. General study points: T cells newly recruited by each seasonal influenza vaccination are few, the authors suggested.

V was cut by 6 bases and J by 4 bases, with 16 bases left in between. The CDR3 has 15 amino acids. The sequence derives from a man aged 50 to 60 who received an inactivated influenza vaccine. The sequenced sample was PBMCs from blood, obtained 11 to 12 days after vaccination. The chain uses TRBV12-3 or TRBV12-4 and TRBJ2-1, with no clear D. The CDR3 loop reads CASSLTQIRYNEQFF. The DNA for the CDR3 is TGTGCCAGCAGCCTAACTCAGATTCGTTACAATGAGCAGTTCTTC.